This TCR beta chain was profiled in a study of T cell responses to AZD1222 COVID-19 vaccine. Overall study: Second-dose intervals of approximately 4 or approximately 12 weeks were pooled. Broader study findings: The number of AZD1222 recipients seropositive at baseline was only 5 to 7. Reports say nearly half of spike-specific TCRs go after unmutated variant regions. Two doses of AZD1222 preceded a rise in Spike-specific TCR breadth and depth.

Generated by immunoSEQ multiplex PCR, the TCRdb table keeps only in-frame clones and is missing some. Of 110,000 to 150,000 clones listed, about 94% were seen once; the top ten hold under 4.5%. Germline V gene lookup returns CDR1 LNHDA and CDR2 SQIVND (reference sequence). CDR3 length: 14 residues. Trimming cost V 4 bases and J 3 bases; bases outside gene matches: 3. Points on this clone: Antigen unknown.

The material sequenced was peripheral blood, taken on day 0 of AZD1222 vaccination. The sequence was obtained from an adult in good health. V usage is TRBV19 and J usage is TRBJ2-1; TRBD2 matches 7 bases. CDR3 sequence reads: CASSTSGSYNEQFF. The CDR3, as DNA: TGTGCCAGTAGTACTAGCGGAAGCTACAATGAGCAGTTCTTC. The variable domain in full, with the rest retrieved from reference TRBV19 and TRBJ2-1, is DGGITQSPKYLFRKEGQNVTLSCEQNLNHDAMYWYRQDPGQGLRLIYYSQIVNDFQKGDIAEGYSVSREKKESFPLTVTSAQKNPTAFYLCASSTSGSYNEQFFGPGTRLTVL.